This TCR beta chain is drawn from a study of human T cells and chemical hapten exposure. General study findings and limits: Compared to controls, expanded TCRs made significantly more large clusters of similar CDR3s.

This clonotype was observed a handful of times. Antigen specificity is unknown. Time point indicated: patch test 1, 2 weeks after DPC sensitization. Treatment: therapeutic diphenylcyclopropenone sensitization with weekly scalp DPC. There are 14 residues in the CDR3. V was clipped by 5 bases and J by 4 bases, with 12 bases between them. Germline loops: CDR1 MDHEN, CDR2 SYDVKM. TCRdb passed the RACE reads through MiXCR, listing each CDR3 protein once. The table lists some 110,000 distinct CDR3 sequences, 9% to 13% of them singletons. Here the sequenced sample was whole blood, taken in connection with sensitization to the hapten diphenylcyclopropenone (DPC). The source of this sequence is a woman aged 45 to 65 with alopecia areata. Some clones in this sample may be carry-over from other donors' samples. The genes are TRBV28 and TRBJ2-1; no definite D call. As DNA, the CDR3 is TGTGCCAGCAGTGCTCCGGCGAGGTACAATGAGCAGTTCTTC. This sequence encodes CASSAPARYNEQFF.